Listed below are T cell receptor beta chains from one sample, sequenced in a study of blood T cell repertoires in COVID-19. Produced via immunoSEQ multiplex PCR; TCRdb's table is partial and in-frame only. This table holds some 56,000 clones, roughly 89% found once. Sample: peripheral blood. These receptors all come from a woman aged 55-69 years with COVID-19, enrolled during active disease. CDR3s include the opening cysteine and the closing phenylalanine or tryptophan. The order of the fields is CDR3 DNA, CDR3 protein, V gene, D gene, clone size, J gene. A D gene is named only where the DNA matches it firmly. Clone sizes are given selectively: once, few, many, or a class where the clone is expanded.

CDR3nt: TGTGCCATCAGCGGTGGAAACACCATATATTTT
CDR3aa: CAISGGNTIYF
v_gene: TRBV10-3
d_gene: .
abundance: .
j_gene: TRBJ1-3

CDR3nt: TGTGCCAGCAGCCAAGATGTTGGTCTGGGCAGAGGGGGCGACGAGCAGTACTTC
CDR3aa: CASSQDVGLGRGGDEQYF
v_gene: TRBV4-2
d_gene: TRBD1
abundance: few
j_gene: TRBJ2-7

CDR3nt: TGCAGTGCTAGTTTTCAGGGGGATGCCTATAATTCACCCCTCCACTTT
CDR3aa: CSASFQGDAYNSPLHF
v_gene: TRBV20-1
d_gene: TRBD1
abundance: .
j_gene: TRBJ1-6

CDR3nt: TGTGCCAGTAGTATCGCTGCGACAGGGCGGAGAAACACTGAAGCTTTCTTT
CDR3aa: CASSIAATGRRNTEAFF
v_gene: TRBV19
d_gene: TRBD1
abundance: .
j_gene: TRBJ1-1

CDR3nt: TGTGCCAGCAGTGAAGCCGGTTATAGCAATCAGCCCCAGCATTTT
CDR3aa: CASSEAGYSNQPQHF
v_gene: TRBV6-1
d_gene: .
abundance: .
j_gene: TRBJ1-5

CDR3nt: TGTGCCTGGAGTAGCAGGTCAGAACAGCCCCAGCATTTT
CDR3aa: CAWSSRSEQPQHF
v_gene: TRBV30
d_gene: .
abundance: .
j_gene: TRBJ1-5

CDR3nt: TGTGCCAGCAGGGACAGGGGGCTTTTCTACACCTTC
CDR3aa: CASRDRGLFYTF
v_gene: TRBV9
d_gene: TRBD1
abundance: .
j_gene: TRBJ1-2

CDR3nt: TGTGCCAGCAATAAACTCCAGGGGAGCTCCTACGAGCAGTACTTC
CDR3aa: CASNKLQGSSYEQYF
v_gene: TRBV6-5
d_gene: .
abundance: .
j_gene: TRBJ2-7

CDR3nt: TGTGCCAGTAGTATTCGCCGGGGCAATCAGCCCCAGCATTTT
CDR3aa: CASSIRRGNQPQHF
v_gene: TRBV19
d_gene: .
abundance: .
j_gene: TRBJ1-5

CDR3nt: TGTGCCACCAGCAAAGACAGGGGAATAGGCTCCTACGAGCAGTACTTC
CDR3aa: CATSKDRGIGSYEQYF
v_gene: TRBV15
d_gene: TRBD1
abundance: .
j_gene: TRBJ2-7

CDR3nt: TGCGCCAGCAGCCAAGATCGGCTAGCGGGACCTACGGAGCAGTACTTC
CDR3aa: CASSQDRLAGPTEQYF
v_gene: TRBV4-1
d_gene: TRBD2
abundance: .
j_gene: TRBJ2-7

CDR3nt: TGTGCCAGTAGTAACCCCCTCGGGGGAGGAACGGGAAACACCATATATTTT
CDR3aa: CASSNPLGGGTGNTIYF
v_gene: TRBV19
d_gene: .
abundance: .
j_gene: TRBJ1-3

CDR3nt: TGTGCCAGTAGTATAGGACAGGGGCGATATCAAAACACTGAAGCTTTCTTT
CDR3aa: CASSIGQGRYQNTEAFF
v_gene: TRBV19
d_gene: TRBD1
abundance: .
j_gene: TRBJ1-1

CDR3nt: TGTGCCAGCAGCTCACAAACCGGGACAGGGCCCGGGGAGCTGTTTTTT
CDR3aa: CASSSQTGTGPGELFF
v_gene: TRBV7-6
d_gene: TRBD1
abundance: .
j_gene: TRBJ2-2

CDR3nt: TGTGCCAGTAGTATCTCCGGCGGGCAGTATCAACTGTTTTTT
CDR3aa: CASSISGGQYQLFF
v_gene: TRBV19
d_gene: .
abundance: .
j_gene: TRBJ1-4

CDR3nt: TGTGCCAGCAGTTACGACGGGGAGCAGTACTTC
CDR3aa: CASSYDGEQYF
v_gene: TRBV6-5
d_gene: .
abundance: .
j_gene: TRBJ2-7

CDR3nt: TGTGCCAGCAGACGACGAGGGGGCCAAGAGACCCAGTACTTC
CDR3aa: CASRRRGGQETQYF
v_gene: TRBV5-6
d_gene: .
abundance: .
j_gene: TRBJ2-5

CDR3nt: TGTGCCAGCAGCAAGACAGGGGGGTATTCTGGGGCCAACGTCCTGACTTTC
CDR3aa: CASSKTGGYSGANVLTF
v_gene: TRBV5-4
d_gene: TRBD1
abundance: .
j_gene: TRBJ2-6

CDR3nt: TGTGCCAGCAGCCAAGCGTTGGGCGGGGGTTATGGCTACACCTTC
CDR3aa: CASSQALGGGYGYTF
v_gene: TRBV3-1/TRBV3-2
d_gene: .
abundance: .
j_gene: TRBJ1-2

CDR3nt: TGTGCCAGTAGTCGGGACTTCGACAGCCCCCATCCAGAGACCCAGTACTTC
CDR3aa: CASSRDFDSPHPETQYF
v_gene: TRBV19
d_gene: .
abundance: .
j_gene: TRBJ2-5

CDR3nt: TGTGCCAGCAGTGAATTAGGCGGACTAGCGGGGACAATTGGGACGCAGTATTTT
CDR3aa: CASSELGGLAGTIGTQYF
v_gene: TRBV2
d_gene: TRBD2
abundance: .
j_gene: TRBJ2-3

CDR3nt: TGTGCCAGCAGTACCAGACAGGGGATGGGCACTGAAGCTTTCTTT
CDR3aa: CASSTRQGMGTEAFF
v_gene: TRBV6-5
d_gene: TRBD1
abundance: .
j_gene: TRBJ1-1

CDR3nt: TGCGCCAGCAGCCAAGATAGAACCGTTAATGAAAAACTGTTTTTT
CDR3aa: CASSQDRTVNEKLFF
v_gene: TRBV4-1
d_gene: .
abundance: .
j_gene: TRBJ1-4

CDR3nt: TGCAGCGTTGGGCCACAAAGGGGACTCAACAATGAGCAGTTCTTC
CDR3aa: CSVGPQRGLNNEQFF
v_gene: TRBV29-1
d_gene: .
abundance: .
j_gene: TRBJ2-1

CDR3nt: TGTGCCAGCAGTTTAAACCGGGACAGCGGATGGGGCTATGGCTACACCTTC
CDR3aa: CASSLNRDSGWGYGYTF
v_gene: TRBV27
d_gene: TRBD1
abundance: .
j_gene: TRBJ1-2

CDR3nt: TGCAGTGCTAGTTACCCGGGAGCGGGTACGCAGTATTTT
CDR3aa: CSASYPGAGTQYF
v_gene: TRBV20-1
d_gene: .
abundance: .
j_gene: TRBJ2-3

CDR3nt: TGTGCCAGCAGCCAAGCCTCCAGGAATGAGCAGTTCTTC
CDR3aa: CASSQASRNEQFF
v_gene: TRBV3-1/TRBV3-2
d_gene: .
abundance: .
j_gene: TRBJ2-1

CDR3nt: TGTGCCATCAGTGGGACAGCGCCAGGCACAGATACGCAGTATTTT
CDR3aa: CAISGTAPGTDTQYF
v_gene: TRBV10-3
d_gene: .
abundance: .
j_gene: TRBJ2-3

CDR3nt: TGTGCCAGCAGCGAGTTAGTTTCAGATACGCAGTATTTT
CDR3aa: CASSELVSDTQYF
v_gene: TRBV5-5
d_gene: .
abundance: once
j_gene: TRBJ2-3

CDR3nt: TGTGCCAGCAGTGAAGCGACGGGAATCAATCAGCCTCAGCATTTT
CDR3aa: CASSEATGINQPQHF
v_gene: TRBV6-1
d_gene: .
abundance: .
j_gene: TRBJ1-5

CDR3nt: TGTGCCAGCAGCCCTGACGGGATCTCTGGAAACACCATATATTTT
CDR3aa: CASSPDGISGNTIYF
v_gene: TRBV7-9
d_gene: .
abundance: .
j_gene: TRBJ1-3

CDR3nt: TGCGCCAGCAGACCCGGGACAGGGGGCTTGGATACGCAGTATTTT
CDR3aa: CASRPGTGGLDTQYF
v_gene: TRBV4-1
d_gene: TRBD1
abundance: .
j_gene: TRBJ2-3

CDR3nt: TGTGCCAGTAGTCCCAGGACCCTCGGGGACACTGAAGCTTTCTTT
CDR3aa: CASSPRTLGDTEAFF
v_gene: TRBV19
d_gene: .
abundance: .
j_gene: TRBJ1-1

CDR3nt: TGTGCCAGCAGCTTAGCGGGGCCGAACACTGAAGCTTTCTTT
CDR3aa: CASSLAGPNTEAFF
v_gene: TRBV7-8
d_gene: .
abundance: .
j_gene: TRBJ1-1

CDR3nt: TGTGCCAGCAGCCCAGGGCAGGGGGCGCGATGGACTGAAGCTTTCTTT
CDR3aa: CASSPGQGARWTEAFF
v_gene: TRBV4-2
d_gene: TRBD1
abundance: .
j_gene: TRBJ1-1

CDR3nt: TGTGCCAGCAGCTTAACGGCGACAGGGGTCGGCAATGAGCAGTTCTTC
CDR3aa: CASSLTATGVGNEQFF
v_gene: TRBV7-3
d_gene: TRBD1
abundance: .
j_gene: TRBJ2-1

CDR3nt: TGTGCCAGCTCACCTCCGGGACAGGGGGCCTATCAGCCCCAGCATTTT
CDR3aa: CASSPPGQGAYQPQHF
v_gene: TRBV18
d_gene: TRBD1
abundance: few
j_gene: TRBJ1-5

CDR3nt: TGTGCCAGCAGCAAAACTAAACTGAGCAGGGGCTCCTACGAGCAGTACTTC
CDR3aa: CASSKTKLSRGSYEQYF
v_gene: TRBV21-1
d_gene: .
abundance: .
j_gene: TRBJ2-7

CDR3nt: TGTGCCAGTAGTAGCCCGGGACAACTCAATGAGCAGTTCTTC
CDR3aa: CASSSPGQLNEQFF
v_gene: TRBV19
d_gene: .
abundance: .
j_gene: TRBJ2-1

CDR3nt: TGTGCCAGCTCACAAGTGACAGGAATGAGCACAGATACGCAGTATTTT
CDR3aa: CASSQVTGMSTDTQYF
v_gene: TRBV18
d_gene: .
abundance: .
j_gene: TRBJ2-3

CDR3nt: TGTGCCAGCTCACCACAGGCAGGACAGGCCACCTACGAGCAGTACTTC
CDR3aa: CASSPQAGQATYEQYF
v_gene: TRBV18
d_gene: TRBD1
abundance: .
j_gene: TRBJ2-7

CDR3nt: TGTGCCAGCACCCCATGGGGCAGGGAGGGTCAGCCCCAGCATTTT
CDR3aa: CASTPWGREGQPQHF
v_gene: TRBV28
d_gene: .
abundance: .
j_gene: TRBJ1-5

CDR3nt: TGTGCCAGCAGTTCTCTAGGACAGATCTCTGGAAACACCATATATTTT
CDR3aa: CASSSLGQISGNTIYF
v_gene: TRBV28
d_gene: .
abundance: once
j_gene: TRBJ1-3

CDR3nt: TGTGCCAGCAGTAGCCGGGTTACGAACACTGAAGCTTTCTTT
CDR3aa: CASSSRVTNTEAFF
v_gene: TRBV6-2/TRBV6-3
d_gene: .
abundance: .
j_gene: TRBJ1-1

CDR3nt: TGCGCCAGCAGATTAGGCGGCGGTTCCTCCTACGAGCAGTACTTC
CDR3aa: CASRLGGGSSYEQYF
v_gene: TRBV5-1
d_gene: .
abundance: .
j_gene: TRBJ2-7

CDR3nt: TGTGCCAGCAGCTTGTCTGTACAACTAGCCAATGAGCAGTTCTTC
CDR3aa: CASSLSVQLANEQFF
v_gene: TRBV7-2
d_gene: .
abundance: .
j_gene: TRBJ2-1

CDR3nt: TGTGCCATCAGCCAGTTGGGACTACAAGAGACCCAGTACTTC
CDR3aa: CAISQLGLQETQYF
v_gene: TRBV10-3
d_gene: TRBD2
abundance: .
j_gene: TRBJ2-5

CDR3nt: TGTGCCAGCAGTTTACAGGACAGATACGAGCAGTACTTC
CDR3aa: CASSLQDRYEQYF
v_gene: TRBV28
d_gene: .
abundance: .
j_gene: TRBJ2-7

CDR3nt: TGCAGTGCTAATGATCTGACTAGTCGGTACGAGCAGTACTTC
CDR3aa: CSANDLTSRYEQYF
v_gene: TRBV20-1
d_gene: .
abundance: .
j_gene: TRBJ2-7

CDR3nt: TGTGCCAGTAGTATAGGTGCTAGCGGGGGCACGAACACCGGGGAGCTGTTTTTT
CDR3aa: CASSIGASGGTNTGELFF
v_gene: TRBV19
d_gene: TRBD2
abundance: .
j_gene: TRBJ2-2

CDR3nt: TGTGCCAGCCTAATCGGGACAGGGGGTAATTCACCCCTCCACTTT
CDR3aa: CASLIGTGGNSPLHF
v_gene: TRBV2
d_gene: TRBD1
abundance: .
j_gene: TRBJ1-6

CDR3nt: TGTGCCTGGAGACGACTCGGGACAGGGGGGAACACTGAAGCTTTCTTT
CDR3aa: CAWRRLGTGGNTEAFF
v_gene: TRBV30
d_gene: TRBD1
abundance: .
j_gene: TRBJ1-1

CDR3nt: TGTGCCAGCAGTTACTCTGACAGGGTAAAAGCTTTCTTT
CDR3aa: CASSYSDRVKAFF
v_gene: TRBV6-5
d_gene: TRBD1
abundance: .
j_gene: TRBJ1-1

CDR3nt: TGTGCCAGCAGTGAAGGTCTGGGGGGCTCCTACGAGCAGTACTTC
CDR3aa: CASSEGLGGSYEQYF
v_gene: TRBV6-1
d_gene: .
abundance: .
j_gene: TRBJ2-7

CDR3nt: TGTGCCAGCGGAAACACGGGACATTTCTATGGCTACACCTTC
CDR3aa: CASGNTGHFYGYTF
v_gene: TRBV28
d_gene: .
abundance: .
j_gene: TRBJ1-2

CDR3nt: TGTGCCAGCAGCTTATACGGGGGACTAGCCAAAAACATTCAGTACTTC
CDR3aa: CASSLYGGLAKNIQYF
v_gene: TRBV11-3
d_gene: .
abundance: .
j_gene: TRBJ2-4